The 19 T cell receptor beta chains reported below all come from one sample, sequenced in a study of blood T cell repertoires in COVID-19. TCRdb keeps only in-frame clones here, not all; method: immunoSEQ multiplex PCR. The sample contains 130,000 to 150,000 clones, around 82% of which appear only once. Sequencing was done on a sample of peripheral blood. These receptors were obtained from a man between 60 and 70 years old with active or convalescent COVID-19.

This clone was counted only a few times. CDR3 region: CSVYSSPEAFF. CDR3 coding DNA: TGCAGCGTCTACTCGAGTCCTGAAGCTTTCTTT. The V gene is TRBV29-1, the J gene TRBJ1-1; D remains unclear. V lost 6 bases, J lost 6 bases, and 11 bases lay in between. The CDR3 loop spans 11 amino acids. CDR1 SQVTM and CDR2 ANQGSEA come from the germline V gene. Using reference TRBV29-1 and TRBJ1-1 for the parts outside the CDR3, the full variable domain is SAVISQKPSRDICQRGTSLTIQCQVDSQVTMMFWYRQQPGQSLTLIATANQGSEATYESGFVIDKFPISRPNLTFSTLTVSNMSPEDSSIYLCSVYSSPEAFFGQGTRLTVV.

This sequence joins TRBV2 and TRBJ1-1; tentatively, D is TRBD1 (5 bases). The CDR3 covers 15 residues. Between the trimmed V and J ends, which lost 4 bases and 4 bases, there was a span of 16 bases. In germline, CDR1 is SNHLY, CDR2 FYNNEI. CDR3 DNA: TGTGCCAGCAGTGGCGAGGTGGGGGGATCCACTGAAGCTTTCTTT. Translating it yields CASSGEVGGSTEAFF.

The chain recombines TRBV11-2 with TRBJ2-7; TRBD2 is a possible D gene (6 bases). This CDR3 spans 13 amino acids. V was cut by 4 bases and J by 6 bases, with 13 bases left in between. The germline CDR1 and CDR2 sequences are SGHAT and FQNNGV. Written as DNA, the CDR3 is TGTGCCAGCAGCTCCCCCCGGAGGGCCGAGCAGTACTTC. Translating it yields CASSSPRRAEQYF.

This chain uses TRBV5-1 with TRBJ2-7; maybe TRBD1 (6 bases). Trimming shortened V by 2 bases and J by 2 bases, and 11 bases separated the two germline ends. The CDR3 runs to 14 residues. Germline V lookup: CDR1 SGHRS, CDR2 YFSETQ. CDR3 sequence reads: CASSFGGRAYEQYF. The CDR3 DNA sequence: TGCGCCAGCAGCTTTGGGGGCAGAGCCTACGAGCAGTACTTC. Filled out from reference TRBV5-1 and TRBJ2-7, the complete variable domain reads KAGVTQTPRYLIKTRGQQVTLSCSPISGHRSVSWYQQTPGQGLQFLFEYFSETQRNKGNFPGRFSGRQFSNSRSEMNVSTLELGDSALYLCASSFGGRAYEQYFGPGTRLTVT.

The V and J genes are TRBV15 and TRBJ1-2, with D perhaps TRBD1 (6 bases). V was clipped by 0 bases and J by 6 bases, with 11 bases between them. The CDR3 covers 14 residues. Germline CDR1 and CDR2: LNHNV and YYDKDF (reference sequence). CDR3 in DNA: TGTGCCACCAGCAGAGATGGGGGCCATCATGGCTACACCTTC. This gives the protein CATSRDGGHHGYTF.

The chain employs TRBV11-2 and TRBJ2-3, with 15 bases matching TRBD2. V shed 5 bases and J 5 bases; nucleotides not matched to a gene: 11. Germline V CDR1 and CDR2: SGHAT, FQNNGV. The CDR3 runs 18 residues. The CDR3 protein is CASSPGTSGRYPQDTQYF. The CDR3 nucleotides read TGTGCCAGCAGCCCCGGGACTAGCGGGAGGTACCCTCAAGATACGCAGTATTTT.

This clone came up once. V usage is TRBV6-6 and J usage is TRBJ2-6; 9 positions agree with TRBD1. Looked up from germline, CDR1 is MNHNY and CDR2 is SVGAGI (reference sequence). The V segment lost 5 bases and the J segment 4 bases; nucleotides outside the gene matches: 3. The CDR3 loop spans 15 amino acids. The CDR3 nucleotides read TGTGCCAGCAGTACAGGGGGCATCGGGGCCAACGTCCTGACTTTC. Translating gives CASSTGGIGANVLTF.

This clone was observed many times. The chain combines TRBV15 with TRBJ1-2; D is uncertain. The CDR3 consists of 12 residues. Trimming took 3 bases from V and 1 from J, leaving 3 bases between them. Germline assignment: CDR1 LNHNV and CDR2 YYDKDF (reference sequence). Written as DNA, the CDR3 is TGTGCCACCAGCAGTTATAACTATGGCTACACCTTC. Its protein is CATSSYNYGYTF.

This chain uses TRBV7-3 with TRBJ2-7, with TRBD2 matching over 8 bases. Germline CDR1 is SGHTA and CDR2 is FQGTGA. The CDR3 extends over 15 amino acids. The ends lost 5 bases at V and 7 bases at J; junction bases unmatched: 13. CDR3 nucleotide sequence: TGTGCCAGCAGCCCTTTAGCGGGGCCCCCCCTGGAGCAGTACTTC. It translates to CASSPLAGPPLEQYF.

J is TRBJ1-1 and V is TRBV11-2; D is undetermined. The V gene's germline CDR1 is SGHAT and CDR2 FQNNGV. This CDR3 is 16 amino acids long. Trimming removed 4 bases from V and 4 bases from J, with 19 bases in between. The CDR3 here is CASSSPSGMRSTEAFF. In DNA, the CDR3 is TGTGCCAGCAGCTCCCCGTCGGGTATGCGCAGCACTGAAGCTTTCTTT. The variable domain in full, with the rest retrieved from reference TRBV11-2 and TRBJ1-1, is EAGVAQSPRYKIIEKRQSVAFWCNPISGHATLYWYQQILGQGPKLLIQFQNNGVVDDSQLPKDRFSAERLKGVDSTLKIQPAKLEDSAVYLCASSSPSGMRSTEAFFGQGTRLTVV.

This rearrangement joins TRBV6-6 to TRBJ2-5; maybe TRBD2 (7 bases). The CDR3 covers 17 residues. The germline gives CDR1 MNHNY, CDR2 SVGAGI (reference sequence). Trimming cost V 5 bases and J 0 bases, with 19 bases left between them. CDR3 residues: CASSPLGAREYQETQYF. The CDR3 region has the DNA TGTGCCAGCAGTCCCCTGGGGGCGCGGGAGTACCAAGAGACCCAGTACTTC.

The chain links TRBV12-3 or TRBV12-4 to TRBJ1-6, with D uncertain. The ends were cut back, 7 bases at V and 5 bases at J, with 9 bases in the middle. This CDR3 region has 13 residues. CDR3 nucleotides: TGTGCCAGCAATCGACAAGATAATTCACCCCTCCACTTT. This translates into CASNRQDNSPLHF.

This clone has only one observation. The chain joins TRBV4-3 to TRBJ1-2, with TRBD1 matching over 10 bases. The CDR3 contains 16 residues. Trimming cost V 8 bases and J 2 bases; bases outside gene matches: 11. Germline CDR1 LGHNA, CDR2 YSLEER. CDR3 sequence (DNA): TGCGCCAGCTCGTATGGGACAGGGGAGGTCAACTATGGCTACACCTTC. This translates into CASSYGTGEVNYGYTF.

This clone came up a few times. V is TRBV12-3 or TRBV12-4 and J is TRBJ1-1, with TRBD1 as a possible D gene (5 bases). Trimming shortened V by 7 bases and J by 5 bases, and 11 bases separated the two germline ends. This CDR3 contains 12 residues. The CDR3 region has the DNA TGTGCCAGCAACAGGTGGGGAACTGAAGCTTTCTTT. Its translation: CASNRWGTEAFF.

This chain uses TRBV9 with TRBJ2-5, with TRBD2 matching 11 bases. The germline CDR1 and CDR2 sequences are SGDLS and YYNGEE. The V segment lost 2 bases and the J segment 3 bases; nucleotides outside the gene matches: 6. This CDR3 is 16 amino acids long. CDR3 nucleotides: TGTGCCAGCAGCGTTTGGGGACTAGCGGTAAAAGAGACCCAGTACTTC. As protein: CASSVWGLAVKETQYF. The whole variable domain, remainder taken from reference TRBV9 and TRBJ2-5, is DSGVTQTPKHLITATGQRVTLRCSPRSGDLSVYWYQQSLDQGLQFLIQYYNGEERAKGNILERFSAQQFPDLHSELNLSSLELGDSALYFCASSVWGLAVKETQYFGPGTRLLVL.

The chain is built from TRBV6-2 or TRBV6-3 and TRBJ1-5; tentative D call: TRBD1 (6 bases). Germline CDR1 is MNHEY and CDR2 is SVGEGT. Trimming left V 5 bases short and J 6 bases short, with 17 bases between. The CDR3 loop spans 15 amino acids. CDR3 region: CASSKQRGGTQPQHF. In DNA form, the CDR3 reads TGTGCCAGCAGTAAACAGAGAGGGGGAACTCAGCCCCAGCATTTT.

V usage is TRBV19 and J usage is TRBJ1-5, with TRBD1 identical over 7 bases. Germline V gives CDR1 LNHDA, CDR2 SQIVND (reference sequence). V shed 5 bases and J 0 bases; nucleotides not matched to a gene: 7. The CDR3 loop spans 16 amino acids. The DNA of the CDR3 is TGTGCCAGTAGTTCGCGGGACAGAGTTAGCAATCAGCCCCAGCATTTT. Translated, it gives CASSSRDRVSNQPQHF.

The J gene is TRBJ2-7, the V gene TRBV30; tentative D call: TRBD2 (5 bases). V was pared by 1 base and J by 7 bases, with 11 bases between. The CDR3 contains 12 residues. Germline V gene sequence: CDR1 GTSNPN, CDR2 SVGIG (reference sequence). The CDR3 DNA follows: TGTGCCTGGAGTGGAGGGCCACGGGAGCAGTACTTC. This encodes CAWSGGPREQYF.

The table lists this clone with a count of one. V is TRBV6-4 and J is TRBJ1-5, with D possibly TRBD1 on 6 matching bases. This CDR3 region has 14 residues. Germline assignment: CDR1 MRHNA and CDR2 SNTAGT. The V gene lost 10 bases and the J gene lost 2 bases, with 15 bases spanning the gap. The CDR3 protein is CAIHRALGNQPQHF. The CDR3, as DNA: TGTGCCATCCACAGGGCCCTGGGCAATCAGCCCCAGCATTTT.